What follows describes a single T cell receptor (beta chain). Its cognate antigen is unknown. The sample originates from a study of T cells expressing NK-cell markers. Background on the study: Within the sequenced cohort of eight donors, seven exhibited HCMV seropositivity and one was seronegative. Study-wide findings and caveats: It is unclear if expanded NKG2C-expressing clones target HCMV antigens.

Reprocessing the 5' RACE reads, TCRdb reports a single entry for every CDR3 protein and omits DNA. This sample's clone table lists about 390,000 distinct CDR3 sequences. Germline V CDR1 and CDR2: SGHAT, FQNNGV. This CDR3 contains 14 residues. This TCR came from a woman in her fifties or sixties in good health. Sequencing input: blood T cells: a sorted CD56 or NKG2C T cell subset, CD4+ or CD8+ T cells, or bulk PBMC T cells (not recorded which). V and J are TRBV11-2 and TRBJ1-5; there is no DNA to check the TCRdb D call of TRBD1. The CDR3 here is CASSFMGRDQPQHF.